Included here is one T cell receptor beta chain sequence, with context. Its recognized antigen is unknown. Within one base of it there is no much larger clone, and no base qualities were kept. The sample originates from a study of blood T cell repertoires in COVID-19 (TCRdb year 2020). With respect to the entire study: Samples covering the acute and convalescent phases of COVID-19 were provided by collaborators in the United States, Italy and Spain. The prospective study material was composed of cDNA or gDNA derived from T cells, B-cell-depleted T cells, or PBMCs. Subjects who had been exposed to COVID-19, were actively infected with it, or had recovered from it provided the deeply sampled blood TCRbeta repertoires that made up the dataset. A freely available public database, intended as a resource for researchers studying the immune response to SARS-CoV-2, is where the repertoires were released. Samples came from the ongoing ImmuneRACE study (first 160 participants) plus 1,254 subjects from 6 global collaborators. Nearly every sample came with metadata listing a de-identified subject ID, COVID-19 status, age in years and sex. Where available, HLA class I and class II types were obtained from metadata supplied by the sample provider rather than from assay-based typing. Overall study outcomes, separate from this receptor: The quantity of clinical and demographic metadata differed by source and by participant and was supplied without curation.

Each collaborating institution followed its own protocols to collect whole blood in K2EDTA tubes. For TCRbeta analysis, collaborators shipped samples in one of three forms: frozen whole blood, isolated PBMCs, or DNA extracted from either of those sample types. The CDR3, from cysteine to phenylalanine, totals 13 residues. Just the 39-base CDR3 DNA is kept, in frame starting at base 1. V has 7 bases trimmed and J has 3 bases trimmed; junction bases matching no gene number 2. As encoded in the germline V gene (reference sequence), CDR1 is LNHDA while CDR2 is SQIVND. TCRbeta CDR3 regions were amplified from genomic DNA by means of the immunoSEQ Assay, a bias-controlled multiplex PCR. Concerning the study's data processing: Within the assay, amplification of reference gene primers was used to estimate how many nucleated cells each sample contained. To quantify the absolute abundance of each unique TCRbeta CDR3 rearrangement, sequence reads were collapsed and filtered. For each sample, productive Simpson clonality was calculated as the square root of Simpson's diversity index over productive rearrangements. Held by TCRdb, this immuneACCESS table contains in-frame sequences only and omits some clones. Under half of the omission traces to an unresolved V gene where checked; the cause of the rest is unknown. D and trimming come from the DNA, and the V and J calls and clone size come from that table. In this sample the table shows around 60,000 clones, about 80% of which occur a single time. Of the sample, 3.5% to 4% falls within the top ten clones.

This TCR was recovered from a woman aged 80 or older with acute or convalescent COVID-19. This receptor chain uses TRBV19 and TRBJ1-5; 8 bases in the junction line up with TRBD1. Sequenced material: peripheral blood. The DNA sequence is as follows: TGTGCCAGTAAGGACAGGGTCAATCAGCCCCAGCATTTT. Its amino acids are CASKDRVNQPQHF.